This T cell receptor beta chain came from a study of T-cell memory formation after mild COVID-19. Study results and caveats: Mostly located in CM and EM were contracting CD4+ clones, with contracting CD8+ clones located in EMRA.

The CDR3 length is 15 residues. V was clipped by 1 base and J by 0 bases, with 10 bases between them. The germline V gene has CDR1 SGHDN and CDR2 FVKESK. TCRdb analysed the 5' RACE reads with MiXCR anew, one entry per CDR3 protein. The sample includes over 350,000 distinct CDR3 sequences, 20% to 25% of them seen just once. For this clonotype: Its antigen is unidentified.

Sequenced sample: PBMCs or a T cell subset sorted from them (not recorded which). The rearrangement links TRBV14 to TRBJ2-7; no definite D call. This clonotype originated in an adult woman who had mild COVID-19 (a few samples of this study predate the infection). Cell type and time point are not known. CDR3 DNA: TGTGCCAGCAGCCAAGCCCCAGGACGCTCCTACGAGCAGTACTTC. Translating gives CASSQAPGRSYEQYF.